The clone carrying this T cell receptor beta chain was counted once. The data derive from a study of blood T cell repertoires in COVID-19. Across the study: The samples span acute and convalescent COVID-19 from the United States, Italy and Spain.

V shed 7 bases and J 8 bases; nucleotides not matched to a gene: 10. There are 15 residues in the CDR3. From germline, CDR1 is LGHDT and CDR2 YNNKEL (reference sequence). Per the original data handling: Estimates of nucleated cell counts were drawn from the amplification of reference gene primers. The data were produced by immunoSEQ multiplex PCR, yet TCRdb's version contains in-frame clones alone and is incomplete. For V, J and clone size, that table is used; D and trimming come from the DNA. The sample has more than 300,000 clones, more than 75% seen once. This sequence originates from a woman under 30 who had recovered from COVID-19. The material sequenced was PBMCs or T cells enriched from blood (not recorded which). The rearrangement joins TRBV3-1 (or the pseudogene TRBV3-2) to TRBJ2-1; 11 nucleotides agree with TRBD1. The CDR3 nucleotides are TGTGCCAGCACCTCCCAAGGACAGGGGGCGGATGAGCAGTTCTTC. Protein: CASTSQGQGADEQFF.